This is a list of T cell receptor beta chains from one sample in a study of blood T cell repertoires in COVID-19. Measured with immunoSEQ multiplex PCR; TCRdb has only the in-frame clones, and not every one. The profile shows tens of thousands of clones, around 89% of them singletons. Sequencing was performed on peripheral blood. These receptors were collected from a man between 65 and 85 years old with active or convalescent COVID-19. CDR3s include the opening cysteine and the closing phenylalanine or tryptophan. A D gene is named only where the DNA matches it firmly.

CASSHGQGNYEQYF,TGCGCCAGCAGCCACGGACAGGGGAACTACGAGCAGTACTTC,TRBV4-3,TRBJ2-7,TRBD1
CASSQTSYTDTQYF,TGTGCCAGCAGCCAGACTAGCTACACAGATACGCAGTATTTT,TRBV11-2,TRBJ2-3,TRBD2
CASSLMTGRGTEAFF,TGTGCCAGCAGCCTCATGACAGGGCGGGGAACTGAAGCTTTCTTT,TRBV28,TRBJ1-1,TRBD1
CASREGLEGYTF,TGTGCCAGTCGGGAGGGTTTGGAAGGCTACACCTTC,TRBV12-3/TRBV12-4,TRBJ1-2,.
CASSLDGGHTEAFF,TGTGCCAGCAGCTTAGATGGAGGGCACACTGAAGCTTTCTTT,TRBV7-9,TRBJ1-1,.
CSASRGGTEAFF,TGCAGCGCCTCGAGGGGGGGTACTGAAGCTTTCTTT,TRBV29-1,TRBJ1-1,.
CASSPGTSETDTQYF,TGTGCCAGCAGTCCCGGGACTAGCGAAACAGATACGCAGTATTTT,TRBV3-1/TRBV3-2,TRBJ2-3,TRBD2
CATGTSGSYEQYF,TGTGCCACCGGGACTAGCGGGAGCTACGAGCAGTACTTC,TRBV6-5,TRBJ2-7,TRBD2
CASSQTLGQGEKQFF,TGCGCCAGCAGCCAAACCCTGGGACAGGGAGAGAAGCAGTTCTTC,TRBV4-1,TRBJ2-1,TRBD1
CASSWTPIRGNTIYF,TGCGCCAGCAGCTGGACACCTATCAGGGGAAACACCATATATTTT,TRBV5-1,TRBJ1-3,.
CSATDYGYTF,TGCAGTGCTACGGACTATGGCTACACCTTC,TRBV20-1,TRBJ1-2,.
CASNTDRGHYGYTF,TGTGCCAGCAACACGGACAGGGGGCACTATGGCTACACCTTC,TRBV6-5,TRBJ1-2,TRBD1
CASSLDSSYNSPLHF,TGCGCCAGCAGCTTAGACAGCTCCTATAATTCACCCCTCCACTTT,TRBV5-1,TRBJ1-6,.
CASSSQGVWVYEQYF,TGTGCCAGCAGCTCGCAGGGGGTGTGGGTCTACGAGCAGTACTTC,TRBV7-9,TRBJ2-7,TRBD1
CASSSGLAALTDTQYF,TGTGCCAGCAGCTCAGGGTTGGCAGCGCTCACAGATACGCAGTATTTT,TRBV5-8,TRBJ2-3,.
CASSPGGQGSYNEQFF,TGTGCCAGCTCACCAGGGGGACAGGGGTCCTACAATGAGCAGTTCTTC,TRBV18,TRBJ2-1,TRBD1
CASSFDPRTDRDTQYF,TGCGCCAGCAGCTTTGACCCCCGGACAGACAGAGATACGCAGTATTTT,TRBV5-1,TRBJ2-3,.
CASSRLAGGGETQYF,TGTGCCAGCAGCCGACTAGCGGGAGGGGGGGAGACCCAGTACTTC,TRBV7-8,TRBJ2-5,TRBD2
CASSIRDRDYEQYF,TGTGCCAGCAGCATCCGGGACAGGGACTACGAGCAGTACTTC,TRBV6-5,TRBJ2-7,TRBD1
CASSIFISRWNTGELFF,TGTGCCAGTAGTATTTTTATCTCTAGATGGAACACCGGGGAGCTGTTTTTT,TRBV19,TRBJ2-2,.
CASSSRGGDQPQHF,TGTGCCAGCAGCTCCAGAGGGGGGGATCAGCCCCAGCATTTT,TRBV7-9,TRBJ1-5,.